This T cell receptor beta chain was captured in a study of blood T cell repertoires in COVID-19. Study as a whole: Acute-phase and convalescent COVID-19 samples originated in the United States, Italy and Spain.

Germline CDR1 is KGHSH and CDR2 is LQKENI. V was cut by 6 bases and J by 4 bases, with 17 bases left in between. This CDR3 comprises 15 residues. The authors' processing: Using reference gene primer amplification, nucleated cell counts were estimated. Only in-frame clones appear in the TCRdb table, and some are missing; sequencing was by immunoSEQ multiplex PCR. V and J calls and clone size are as listed in that table; D and trimming were resolved from the DNA. The table includes about 230,000 clones, 83% detected once. Enrolled during active infection, Seattle patients were then followed longitudinally.

The source is a woman aged 25 to 39 with COVID-19, enrolled during active disease. The rearrangement links TRBV18 to TRBJ2-3; D is unclear. Source material: peripheral blood. DNA for the CDR3: TGTGCCAGCTCGGGTCCTTTGAGGTTCGCAGATACGCAGTATTTT. Residues: CASSGPLRFADTQYF.